This T cell receptor (beta chain) was documented in a study of identical twins. The study, taken as a whole, reports: For cord blood, abundant beta clonotypes had fewer insertions, unlike memory repertoires, which showed none.

TCRdb re-derived calls from the 5' RACE reads in MiXCR, one entry per CDR3 protein. In the table there are 420,000 or so distinct CDR3 sequences, roughly 18% of which are singletons. This clonotype appeared a few times. Antigen: not known. CDR3 length: 19 amino acids. CDR1 is DFQATT, CDR2 SNEGSKA, per germline (reference sequence). V lost 5 bases to trimming and J lost 4 bases; unmatched junction nucleotides: 20. Healthy Caucasians, and only they, were the donors. This chain links TRBV20-1 with TRBJ2-1; 10 bases are a match to TRBD2. The receptor's source is a man in his forties or fifties in good health. The sample consisted of naive T cells sorted from blood. In nucleotides, the CDR3 is TGCAGTGCTTCACCGGGACTAGCGCCCAGAACGGCCCTTTACAATGAGCAGTTCTTC. Amino acid sequence: CSASPGLAPRTALYNEQFF.